This T cell receptor beta chain was recorded in a study of Graves' ophthalmopathy and Graves' hyperthyroidism (dated by TCRdb to the late 2010s). For the wider study: Peripheral blood was collected at initial diagnosis, before any treatment. The 100 discovery patients were divided at random into training and test sets in a 7:3 ratio. TCR beta repertoire signatures were used to distinguish Graves' ophthalmopathy from Graves' hyperthyroidism and to predict progression to ophthalmopathy. In total, some 130 blood samples were TCR-sequenced: 40 to 45 ophthalmopathy, over 70 hyperthyroidism and some 17 hyperthyroidism-to-ophthalmopathy patients. In 6 or 7 hyperthyroidism patients, T-cell repertoires of thyroid tissue and blood were compared. To explore V-J signatures distinguishing ophthalmopathy from hyperthyroidism, a discovery set of about a hundred patients (around 44 ophthalmopathy, roughly 55 stable hyperthyroidism) was enrolled. Once sampling was done, hyperthyroidism patients were given methimazole at a starting dose of 30 mg daily, while ophthalmopathy patients were given high-dose intravenous methylprednisolone. An independent validation cohort was composed of fewer than 20 hyperthyroidism patients and about 17 patients who later progressed from hyperthyroidism to ophthalmopathy. General conclusions and limits of the study: Among expanded thyroid clonotypes with frequency above 0.001, most also showed up in blood, which suggests that blood repertoires may reflect the thyroid immune response. The 13-signature model separated ophthalmopathy from stable hyperthyroidism with 87.88% sensitivity and almost 84% specificity in cross-validation, and 80%/75% in the test set. No statistical method was used to set the sample size in advance, and the investigators knew which group each participant was assigned to. In validation, the model predicted ophthalmopathy progression with 55% to 71% sensitivity and about 77% specificity; some 13 predicted patients were CT-confirmed with GO in a median of about 6.1 months.

On this clonotype itself: Its antigen specificity is not known. Per-base quality was not reported, and no clone a single base away is much larger than it.

TCR beta CDR3 regions were amplified from RNA transcripts for repertoire sequencing. A first-round RT-PCR used HTBI primers with the Qiagen OneStep RT-PCR kit, followed by a second-round multiplex PCR, size selection and purification. Libraries were sequenced paired-end with 100 bp reads on an Illumina HiSeq2000. The paper's data handling went like this. SOAPnuke was used to process the reads, removing any read that contained adapters or uncalled bases, had a mean Phred below 15, or lacked an exact match to the constant primer or identifier. COPE v1.2.5 was used to merge high-quality paired reads. Each unique nucleotide sequence was treated as a clonotype, and MiTCR v1.1 was used to align the clonotypes to the IMGT TRB V, D and J references. Only V-J combinations with frequency above 0.0001 were analysed, covering about 99% of repertoires. For each V-J combination, a TCR clonal expansion and chaos score was defined as the ratio of F50 clonal expansion to chaos observed in the TCRdist matrix. Features were reduced by Welch's t-statistics and random forest to around 14 V-J combinations, which fed a naive Bayes classifier. The similarity between thyroid and blood repertoires was quantified using the Morisita-Horn index. TCRdb's own reprocessing of the public reads used fastp at Q25 and MiXCR and kept productive beta chains. Records with the same CDR3 protein are collapsed into one entry carrying the most frequent genes and DNA. For this entry, the V and J calls and clone size follow TCRdb and not the study's own pipeline. Present in this sample are some 390,000 distinct CDR3 sequences, around 16% of which were seen just once. The top ten clones comprise roughly 1.5% of the sample.

Ophthalmopathy patients were characterized by moderately to severely active disease, a Clinical Activity Score of at least 3, a NOSPECS grade of at least 4, and a disease duration under 3 months. Patients were excluded if they had other autoimmune diseases, uncontrolled infections, pregnancy or lactation. Clinical symptoms, serum thyroxine, TRAb, thyroid ultrasound and orbital computed tomography formed the basis of the diagnosis. PBMCs were isolated from 7.5 to 10 ml of fresh peripheral blood by Ficoll-Paque density gradient centrifugation. Trizol reagent was used to extract the total RNA, and its quality was then checked on an Agilent 2100 Bioanalyzer. The germline V end is reduced by 0 bases and the J end by 3 bases; junction bases left unmatched: 8. The germline V gene specifies KGHSH as CDR1 and LQKENI as CDR2. Including the terminal cysteine and phenylalanine, the CDR3 comprises 16 residues. The only DNA kept is the CDR3, 48 bases in frame from the first base.

The chain couples TRBV18 to TRBJ2-7; the central 7 bases match TRBD1. The material sequenced was peripheral blood. The clonotype comes from a woman under 30 with Graves' ophthalmopathy. Donor details come from another sample of the same person, matched by shared clones. The DNA reads as follows: TGTGCCAGCTCACCACCGGCCAGGGGGAATTTCTACGAGCAGTACTTC. Translated, this gives CASSPPARGNFYEQYF.